This T cell receptor beta chain was retrieved from a study of CD8 T cells in ankylosing spondylitis. Germline loops: CDR1 SGHTA, CDR2 FQGTGA. The trim removed 2 bases at V and 6 bases at J, leaving 8 bases unmatched. CDR3 size: 15 residues. Findings of the study overall: Earlier studies detected some motif variants in reactive arthritis synovial fluid and blood. According to the report, clones linked to the disease were significantly enriched in matched synovial fluid samples taken from ankylosing spondylitis patients. A TCR beta motif made of fewer than 10 highly homologous variants seemed typical of ankylosing spondylitis blood.

This clonotype was seen more than once but under ten times. Antigen unknown. Each TCR beta library was made by quantitative 5'-RACE that incorporated molecular barcodes. TCRdb used MiXCR to reprocess the 5' RACE reads, holding one entry per CDR3 protein. The data show 250,000 to 300,000 distinct CDR3 sequences, 20% seen once. The sequence was collected from a male donor with ankylosing spondylitis or in good health (not recorded which). Material for sequencing was blood, either unsorted or a sorted T cell fraction (not recorded which). The rearrangement joins TRBV7-3 to TRBJ2-5; 8 nucleotides align to TRBD2. Here the CDR3 DNA reads TGTGCCAGCAGCTTATCAAGCGGGAGTTGGAAGACCCAGTACTTC. Its translation is CASSLSSGSWKTQYF.